This T cell receptor (beta chain) was documented in a study of cytomegalovirus exposure and HLA in healthy donors. Study as a whole: Of 300 to 500 genotyped donors, about 80% clustered with self-reported Caucasian donors.

Germline CDR1 and CDR2: MNHEY and SMNVEV (reference sequence). The CDR3 spans 16 residues. Trimming at V came to 3 bases and at J to 6 bases, leaving 12 bases not matched to a gene. As to this clone: As yet, its antigen is unknown.

General study results and limits: Likely technical artifact: a cluster of highly shared sequence variants.

The primer mix had 60 Vbeta and 13 Jbeta primers. Using immunoSEQ multiplex PCR, the repertoire was profiled, and TCRdb retains in-frame clones only, with some absent. The table shows approximately 89,000 clones, with approximately 72% occurring only once. The sequencing input was PBMCs. This sequence joins TRBV27 and TRBJ1-2; 8 bases map to TRBD1. This clonotype was obtained from a man aged 30 to 45 in good health and CMV-seropositive. The CDR3 sequence: CASSFFFGQGADGYTF. CDR3 nucleotide sequence: TGTGCCAGCAGTTTCTTCTTCGGGCAGGGGGCGGATGGCTACACCTTC.